This T cell receptor (beta chain) was sequenced for a study of cytomegalovirus exposure and HLA in healthy donors. Study results and limitations: A list of 150 or so TCR beta chains associated with cytomegalovirus was given.

Germline CDR1 and CDR2: MDHEN and SYDVKM. The CDR3 length is 15 residues. Unmatched junction bases numbered 11, after V lost 5 bases and J lost 8 bases. On this clone: The antigen is undetermined.

The primer mix had 60 Vbeta and 13 Jbeta primers. Generated by immunoSEQ multiplex PCR, the TCRdb table keeps only in-frame clones and is missing some. This repertoire includes about 72,000 clones. This TCR derives from a woman in her thirties or forties in good health and CMV-seropositive. Sequenced material: PBMCs. The V call is TRBV28, the J call TRBJ1-2; 10 bases are shared with TRBD1. The DNA of the CDR3 is TGTGCCAGCAGTGTACCCGGGACAGGGGCTTACGGCTACACCTTC. This encodes CASSVPGTGAYGYTF.